This T cell receptor beta chain was retrieved from a study of blood T cell repertoires in COVID-19 (dated by TCRdb to 2018 to 2020). Study-wide context: Samples from collaborators originated in the United States, Italy and Spain and spanned both the acute and convalescent phases of COVID-19. The prospective study material was composed of cDNA or gDNA derived from T cells, B-cell-depleted T cells, or PBMCs. Subjects who had been exposed to COVID-19, were actively infected with it, or had recovered from it provided the deeply sampled blood TCRbeta repertoires that made up the dataset. The repertoires were released in a freely available public database meant as a resource for research on the immune response to SARS-CoV-2. The samples were drawn from the first 160 participants of the ongoing ImmuneRACE study and from 1,254 subjects provided by 6 global collaborators. Nearly every sample came with metadata listing a de-identified subject ID, COVID-19 status, age in years and sex. Where HLA class I and class II types were available, the types were taken from metadata supplied by the sample provider, not from assay-based typing.

Sequences KGHDR (CDR1) and SFDVKD (CDR2) are obtained from the germline V gene. There are 14 amino acids in the CDR3, from cysteine to phenylalanine inclusive. The retained sequence is limited to the CDR3, 42 bases, with the frame set at the first base. V is pruned by 4 bases and J by 8 bases, leaving 6 bases of the junction without a gene match. The paper as a whole reports these results and caveats: How much clinical and demographic metadata was included differed by source and by participant, and the metadata was provided uncurated.

As to this clone: Which antigen it targets is not known. No much larger clone is present one base from it, and per-base qualities are unavailable.

TCRbeta CDR3 regions were amplified from genomic DNA by means of the immunoSEQ Assay, a bias-controlled multiplex PCR. From the authors' description of their analysis: The number of nucleated cells in each sample was estimated from the amplification of reference gene primers within the assay. To quantify the absolute abundance of each unique TCRbeta CDR3 rearrangement, sequence reads were collapsed and filtered. For each sample, productive Simpson clonality was calculated as the square root of Simpson's diversity index over productive rearrangements. Imported from immuneACCESS, the table was reduced by TCRdb to in-frame sequences with V and J called. These copies leave out some clones; in studies compared against another copy, an unresolved V gene accounts for under half, and the cause of the remainder is not known. V and J calls and clone size follow that table, whereas D and trimming were derived from the DNA. The sample records about 310,000 clones, roughly 84% of which are singletons. 1% of the sample goes to the ten largest clones.

Whole blood was collected in K2EDTA tubes by collaborating institutions according to the institutions' own protocols. Collaborator samples were shipped for TCRbeta analysis as frozen whole blood, isolated PBMCs, or DNA extracted from either sample type. The sequenced sample consisted of peripheral blood. The V gene is TRBV24-1 and the J gene is TRBJ1-2, and TRBD1 matches 10 of the central bases. The receptor was derived from a man aged 45-60 years with active or convalescent COVID-19. In nucleotide form, the sequence is TGTGCCACCAGTGAAGTGGGACAGGGGAAAGGCTACACCTTC. The translation is CATSEVGQGKGYTF.